This paragraph reports one T cell receptor (beta chain). Its antigen is undetermined. This entry is derived from a study of shared clonotypes between healthy human individuals. General study findings and limits: Clonotypes shared by all four sorted-subset donors had higher generation probabilities than non-shared clonotypes. Naive subsets, compared against memory subsets, generally had larger estimated richness values.

The table came from immunoSEQ multiplex PCR; TCRdb's copy has only in-frame clones and leaves some out. Altogether under 600,000 clones are present, 97% being singletons, with the ten largest covering approximately 0.057%. The CDR3 is made up of 15 amino acids. Per the germline V gene, CDR1 is MNHNS and CDR2 is SASEGT. V was cut by 6 bases and J by 6 bases, with 18 bases left in between. Material: naive CD4+ T cells sorted from blood. Sample subset: CD45RA+ positively selected. The rearrangement uses TRBV6-1 and TRBJ1-5; no clear D. This clonotype was obtained from a woman aged 25 to 39 in good health. The CDR3 here is CASSYDLTPGQPQHF. CDR3 nucleotide sequence: TGTGCCAGCAGCTATGACTTAACCCCAGGTCAGCCCCAGCATTTT.